The present entry profiles one T cell receptor (beta chain) with its context. The sample is drawn from a study of cytomegalovirus exposure and HLA in healthy donors. Trimming removed 3 bases from V and 3 bases from J, with 18 bases in between. The CDR3 is 15 residues long. The germline V gene encodes CDR1 SQVTM and CDR2 ANQGSEA. Using immunoSEQ multiplex PCR, the repertoire was profiled, and TCRdb retains in-frame clones only, with some absent. The data show about 220,000 clones, approximately 83% seen once. This sequence joins TRBV29-1 and TRBJ2-7, with D possibly called TRBD1 or TRBD2 (6 bases each). Sequencing was done on a sample of PBMCs. The receptor's source is a woman between 25 and 40 years old in good health and CMV-seropositive. The CDR3 reads CSVERAGGRNYEQYF. DNA for the CDR3: TGCAGCGTTGAGAGAGCTGGGGGGCGAAACTACGAGCAGTACTTC.